This T cell receptor (beta chain) derives from a study of blood T cell repertoires in COVID-19. For the study at large: The samples span acute and convalescent COVID-19 from the United States, Italy and Spain. In each case, the material was cDNA or gDNA derived from T cells, B-cell-depleted T cells, or PBMCs.

In the original workflow: Reference gene primer amplification yielded estimated nucleated cell counts. Sequencing used immunoSEQ multiplex PCR; TCRdb keeps in-frame clones, though not all of them. That table supplies the V and J calls and clone size; D and trimming were determined from the DNA. This sample yields 110,000 to 150,000 clones, of which around 90% are seen a single time; approximately 1.8% belongs to the top ten. CDR1 and CDR2 (germline): MDHEN, SYDVKM. The CDR3 consists of 15 residues. V was clipped by 10 bases and J by 2 bases; unmatched bases: 3. The chain is built from TRBV28 and TRBJ2-6, with 12 positions matching TRBD2. The receptor was derived from a man aged 65 to 85 with acute or convalescent COVID-19. Sequencing input: peripheral blood. CDR3 DNA: TGTGCCACTACTAGCGGGAGGACTGGGGCCAACGTCCTGACTTTC. Its protein product is CATTSGRTGANVLTF.